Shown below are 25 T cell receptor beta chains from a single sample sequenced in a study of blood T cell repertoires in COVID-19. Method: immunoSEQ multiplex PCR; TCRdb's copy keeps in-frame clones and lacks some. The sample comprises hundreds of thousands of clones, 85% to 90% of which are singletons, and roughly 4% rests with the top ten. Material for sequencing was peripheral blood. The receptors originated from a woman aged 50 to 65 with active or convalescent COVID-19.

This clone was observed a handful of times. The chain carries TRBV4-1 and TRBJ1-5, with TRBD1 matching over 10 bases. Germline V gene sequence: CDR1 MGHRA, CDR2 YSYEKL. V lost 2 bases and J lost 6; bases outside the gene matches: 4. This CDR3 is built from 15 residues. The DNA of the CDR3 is TGCGCCAGCAGCCAAATCCGGGACAGGGGTCAGCCCCAGCATTTT. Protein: CASSQIRDRGQPQHF.

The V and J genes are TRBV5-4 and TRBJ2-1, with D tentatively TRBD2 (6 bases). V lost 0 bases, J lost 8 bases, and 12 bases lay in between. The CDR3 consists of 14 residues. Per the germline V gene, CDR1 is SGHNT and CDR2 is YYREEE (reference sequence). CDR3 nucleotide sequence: TGTGCCAGCAGCTTGGCCGGAGGGTTCGATGAGCAGTTCTTC. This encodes CASSLAGGFDEQFF.

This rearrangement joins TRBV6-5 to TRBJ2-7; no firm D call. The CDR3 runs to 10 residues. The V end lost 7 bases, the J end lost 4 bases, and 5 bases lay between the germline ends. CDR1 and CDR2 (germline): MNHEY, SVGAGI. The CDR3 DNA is TGTGCCAGCATCGAGTACGAGCAGTACTTC. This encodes CASIEYEQYF.

The CDR3 bases are TGTGCCAGCAGCTTGACAGGGGTGAACACTGAAGCTTTCTTT. It yields the protein CASSLTGVNTEAFF. V gene TRBV5-6 combines with J gene TRBJ1-1; 7 positions match TRBD1. Trimming cost V 1 base and J 0 bases; bases outside gene matches: 0. Germline V gives CDR1 SGHDT, CDR2 YYEEEE. This CDR3 is built from 14 residues. The full variable domain, its missing parts supplied by reference TRBV5-6 and TRBJ1-1, is DAGVTQSPTHLIKTRGQQVTLRCSPKSGHDTVSWYQQALGQGPQFIFQYYEEEERQRGNFPDRFSGHQFPNYSSELNVNALLLGDSALYLCASSLTGVNTEAFFGQGTRLTVV.

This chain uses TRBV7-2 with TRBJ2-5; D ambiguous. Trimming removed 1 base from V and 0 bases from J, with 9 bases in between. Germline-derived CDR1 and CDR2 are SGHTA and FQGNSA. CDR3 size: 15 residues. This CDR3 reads CASSLERSHQETQYF. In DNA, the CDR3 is TGTGCCAGCAGCTTAGAAAGGAGTCACCAAGAGACCCAGTACTTC. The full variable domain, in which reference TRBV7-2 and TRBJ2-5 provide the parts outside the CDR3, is GAGVSQSPSNKVTEKGKDVELRCDPISGHTALYWYRQSLGQGLEFLIYFQGNSAPDKSGLPSDRFSAERTGGSVSTLTIQRTQQEDSAVYLCASSLERSHQETQYFGPGTRLLVL.

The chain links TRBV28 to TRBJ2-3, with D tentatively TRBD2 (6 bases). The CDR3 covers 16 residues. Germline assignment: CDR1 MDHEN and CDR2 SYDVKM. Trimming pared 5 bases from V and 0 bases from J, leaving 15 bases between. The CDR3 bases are TGTGCCAGCAGTCCTGTGGGACTTACTAGCACAGATACGCAGTATTTT. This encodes CASSPVGLTSTDTQYF.

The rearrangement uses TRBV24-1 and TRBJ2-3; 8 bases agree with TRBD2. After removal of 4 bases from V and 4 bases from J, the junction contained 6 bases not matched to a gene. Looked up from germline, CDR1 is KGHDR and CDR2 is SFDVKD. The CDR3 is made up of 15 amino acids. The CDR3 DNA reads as TGTGCCACCAGTGACCGAGCGGGAGAATCAGATACGCAGTATTTT. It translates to CATSDRAGESDTQYF.

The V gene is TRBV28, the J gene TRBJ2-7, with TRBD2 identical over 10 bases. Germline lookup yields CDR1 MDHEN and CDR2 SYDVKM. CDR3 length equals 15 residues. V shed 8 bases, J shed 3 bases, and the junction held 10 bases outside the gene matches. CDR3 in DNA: TGTGCCAGCGAGCCTAGCGGGAGAGGAGACTACGAGCAGTACTTC. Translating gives CASEPSGRGDYEQYF.

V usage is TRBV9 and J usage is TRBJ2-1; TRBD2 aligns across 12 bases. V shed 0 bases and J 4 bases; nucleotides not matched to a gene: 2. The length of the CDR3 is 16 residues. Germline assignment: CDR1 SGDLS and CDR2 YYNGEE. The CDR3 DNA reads TGTGCCAGCAGCGTAGGAGGACTAGCGGGATACAATGAGCAGTTCTTC. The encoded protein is CASSVGGLAGYNEQFF.

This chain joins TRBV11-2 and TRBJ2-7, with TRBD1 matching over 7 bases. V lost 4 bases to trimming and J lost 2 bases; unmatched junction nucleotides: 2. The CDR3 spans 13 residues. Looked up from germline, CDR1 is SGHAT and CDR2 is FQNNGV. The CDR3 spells CASSSQGAYEQYF. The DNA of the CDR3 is TGTGCCAGCAGCTCCCAGGGGGCCTACGAGCAGTACTTC.

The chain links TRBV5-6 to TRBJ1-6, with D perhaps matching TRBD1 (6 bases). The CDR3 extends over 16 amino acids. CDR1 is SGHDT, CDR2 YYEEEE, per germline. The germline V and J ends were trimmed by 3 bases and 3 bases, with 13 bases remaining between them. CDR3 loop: CASSWRTGYYNSPLHF. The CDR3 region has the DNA TGTGCCAGCAGCTGGAGAACAGGGTACTATAATTCACCCCTCCACTTT.

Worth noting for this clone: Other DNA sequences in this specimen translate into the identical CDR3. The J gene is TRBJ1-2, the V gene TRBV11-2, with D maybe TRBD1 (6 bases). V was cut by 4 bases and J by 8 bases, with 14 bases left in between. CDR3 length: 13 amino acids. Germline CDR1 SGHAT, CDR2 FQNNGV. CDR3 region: CASSSTGFYGYTF. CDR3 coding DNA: TGTGCCAGCAGCTCGACAGGATTCTACGGCTACACCTTC.

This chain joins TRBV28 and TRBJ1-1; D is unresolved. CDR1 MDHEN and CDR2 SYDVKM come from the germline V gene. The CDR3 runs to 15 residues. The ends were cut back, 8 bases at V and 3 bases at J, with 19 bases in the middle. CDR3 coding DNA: TGTGCCAGCGGTCCCGAGGTTAGTCGAGACACTGAAGCTTTCTTT. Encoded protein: CASGPEVSRDTEAFF. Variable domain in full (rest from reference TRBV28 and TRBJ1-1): DVKVTQSSRYLVKRTGEKVFLECVQDMDHENMFWYRQDPGLGLRLIYFSYDVKMKEKGDIPEGYSVSREKKERFSLILESASTNQTSMYLCASGPEVSRDTEAFFGQGTRLTVV.

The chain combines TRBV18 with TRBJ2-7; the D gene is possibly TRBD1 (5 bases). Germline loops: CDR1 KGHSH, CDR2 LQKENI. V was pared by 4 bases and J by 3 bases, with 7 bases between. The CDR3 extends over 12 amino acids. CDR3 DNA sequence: TGTGCCAGCTCACAAGGGGACTACGAGCAGTACTTC. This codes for CASSQGDYEQYF.

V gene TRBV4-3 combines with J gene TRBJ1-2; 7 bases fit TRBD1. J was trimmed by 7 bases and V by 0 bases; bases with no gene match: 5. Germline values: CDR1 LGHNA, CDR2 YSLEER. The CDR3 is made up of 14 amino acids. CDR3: CASSQEKGQRGYTF. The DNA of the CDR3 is TGCGCCAGCAGCCAAGAAAAGGGACAGCGTGGCTACACCTTC.

CDR3: CASSLTGGPQDTQYF. Written as DNA, the CDR3 is TGCGCCAGCAGCTTGACAGGGGGGCCACAAGATACGCAGTATTTT. The chain is built from TRBV5-1 and TRBJ2-3, with 8 bases aligning to TRBD1. The CDR3 spans 15 residues. The V segment lost 1 base and the J segment 5 bases; nucleotides outside the gene matches: 6. Germline V CDR1 and CDR2: SGHRS, YFSETQ.

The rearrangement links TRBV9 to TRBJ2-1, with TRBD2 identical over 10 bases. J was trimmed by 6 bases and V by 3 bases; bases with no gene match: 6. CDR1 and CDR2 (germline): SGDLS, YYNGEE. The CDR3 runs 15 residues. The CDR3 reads CASSEAGGPGNEQFF. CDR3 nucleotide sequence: TGTGCCAGCAGCGAAGCGGGGGGGCCAGGCAATGAGCAGTTCTTC.

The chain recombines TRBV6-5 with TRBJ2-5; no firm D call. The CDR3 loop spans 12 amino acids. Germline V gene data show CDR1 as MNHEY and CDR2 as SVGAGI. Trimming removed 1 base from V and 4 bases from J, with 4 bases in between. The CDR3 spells CASSYFGETQYF. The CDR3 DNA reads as TGTGCCAGCAGTTACTTCGGAGAGACCCAGTACTTC.

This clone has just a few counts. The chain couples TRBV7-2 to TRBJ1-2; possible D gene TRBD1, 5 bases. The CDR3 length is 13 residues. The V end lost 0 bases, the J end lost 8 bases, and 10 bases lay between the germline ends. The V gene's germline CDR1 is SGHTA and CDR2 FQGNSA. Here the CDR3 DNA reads TGTGCCAGCAGCTTAGCGTGGGGGGGAGGCTACACCTTC. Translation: CASSLAWGGGYTF.

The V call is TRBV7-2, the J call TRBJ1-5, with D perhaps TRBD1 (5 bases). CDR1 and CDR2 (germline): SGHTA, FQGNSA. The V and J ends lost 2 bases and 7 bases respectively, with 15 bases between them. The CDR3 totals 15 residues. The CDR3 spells CASSLSQGNGQPQHF. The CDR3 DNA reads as TGTGCCAGCAGCTTAAGTCAGGGTAATGGACAGCCCCAGCATTTT. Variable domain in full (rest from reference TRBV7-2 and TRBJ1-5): GAGVSQSPSNKVTEKGKDVELRCDPISGHTALYWYRQSLGQGLEFLIYFQGNSAPDKSGLPSDRFSAERTGGSVSTLTIQRTQQEDSAVYLCASSLSQGNGQPQHFGDGTRLSIL.

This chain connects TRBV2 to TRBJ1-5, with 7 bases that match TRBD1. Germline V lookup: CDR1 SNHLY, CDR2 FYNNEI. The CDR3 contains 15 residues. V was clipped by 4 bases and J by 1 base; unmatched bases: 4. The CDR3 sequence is CASSVDRKSNQPQHF. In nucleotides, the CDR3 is TGTGCCAGCAGTGTGGACAGGAAGAGCAATCAGCCCCAGCATTTT.

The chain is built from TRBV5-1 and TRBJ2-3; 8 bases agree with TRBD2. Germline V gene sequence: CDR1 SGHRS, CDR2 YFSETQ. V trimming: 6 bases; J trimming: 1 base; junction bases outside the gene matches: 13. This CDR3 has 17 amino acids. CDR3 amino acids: CASTPASGPGGTDTQYF. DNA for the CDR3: TGCGCCAGCACCCCCGCTAGCGGGCCAGGAGGCACAGATACGCAGTATTTT.

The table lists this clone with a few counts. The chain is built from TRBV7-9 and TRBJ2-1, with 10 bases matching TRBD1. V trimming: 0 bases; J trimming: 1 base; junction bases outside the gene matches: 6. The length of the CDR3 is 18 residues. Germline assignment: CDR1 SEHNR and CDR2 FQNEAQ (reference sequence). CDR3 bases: TGTGCCAGCAGCTTAGCGGGACAGGGGTTATGGTCCTACAATGAGCAGTTCTTC. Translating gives CASSLAGQGLWSYNEQFF.

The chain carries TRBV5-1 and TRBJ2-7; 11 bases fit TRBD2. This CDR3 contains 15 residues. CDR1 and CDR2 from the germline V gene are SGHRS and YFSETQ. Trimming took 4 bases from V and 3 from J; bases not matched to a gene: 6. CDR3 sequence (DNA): TGCGCCAGCAGCCGGACTAGCGGGTTCTTCTACGAGCAGTACTTC. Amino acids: CASSRTSGFFYEQYF.

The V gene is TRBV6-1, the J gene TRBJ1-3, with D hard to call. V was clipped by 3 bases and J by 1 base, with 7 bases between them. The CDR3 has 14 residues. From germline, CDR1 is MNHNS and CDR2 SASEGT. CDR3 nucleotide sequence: TGTGCCAGCAGTGAGAGAACTTCTGGAAACACCATATATTTT. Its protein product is CASSERTSGNTIYF.